The 27 T cell receptor beta chains listed next were all sequenced from one sample in a study of T cell repertoires in cytomegalovirus infection. Their antigens are not known. TCRdb processed the reads anew with MiXCR; each CDR3 protein has one entry. Of about 310,000 distinct CDR3 sequences in the sample, roughly 25% were seen once. Sequences were derived from cultured PBMCs, sampled from culture after CMV antigen stimulation. Source of these receptors: a human donor in good health (CMV status not recorded). Some clones in this sample may be carry-over from other donors' samples.

The J gene is TRBJ2-6, the V gene TRBV9; the D gene is possibly TRBD2 (6 bases). CDR1 and CDR2 (germline): SGDLS, YYNGEE. This CDR3 contains 17 residues. Trimming removed 4 bases from V and 2 bases from J, with 16 bases in between. Here the CDR3 reads CASSNLWGRPGANVLTF. CDR3 nucleotide sequence: TGTGCCAGCAGCAACCTATGGGGGAGGCCTGGGGCCAACGTCCTGACTTTC.

This chain uses TRBV20-1 with TRBJ2-5, with 10 bases matching TRBD2. Germline V gene data show CDR1 as DFQATT and CDR2 as SNEGSKA (reference sequence). The J segment lost 4 bases and the V segment lost 3 bases, leaving 8 bases of the junction unmatched. This CDR3 is 15 amino acids long. The CDR3 DNA follows: TGCAGTGCTAGGGGGGGACTAGCGCGAGGAGAGACCCAGTACTTC. It translates to CSARGGLARGETQYF.

This chain joins TRBV2 and TRBJ2-1, with 15 bases matching TRBD2. Germline V lookup: CDR1 SNHLY, CDR2 FYNNEI. Trimming cost V 7 bases and J 0 bases; bases outside gene matches: 13. The CDR3 totals 20 residues. In DNA, the CDR3 is TGTGCCAGCATCGACACAAGGACTAGCGGGAGGGCCCTCTCCTACAATGAGCAGTTCTTC. Its translation is CASIDTRTSGRALSYNEQFF.

This clonotype was seen at least ten times. V usage is TRBV12-3 or TRBV12-4 and J usage is TRBJ1-5; 8 bases are a match to TRBD1. CDR3 length equals 14 residues. Trimming took 6 bases from V and 4 from J; bases not matched to a gene: 5. This chain's CDR3 is CASRRDRGNQPQHF. As DNA, the CDR3 is TGTGCCAGCAGACGCGACAGGGGAAATCAGCCCCAGCATTTT.

CDR3 DNA sequence: TGTGCCTGGAGTGTAAAGGGGGCAGGACAGCCCCAGCATTTT. Protein: CAWSVKGAGQPQHF. This chain links TRBV30 with TRBJ1-5; 7 positions match TRBD1. The CDR3 runs 14 residues. Germline V gives CDR1 GTSNPN, CDR2 SVGIG (reference sequence). The V gene end was trimmed by 0 bases and the J gene end by 7 bases; junction bases not matched to a gene: 6.

The chain joins TRBV6-2 or TRBV6-3 to TRBJ2-7; TRBD2 matches 14 bases. From germline, CDR1 is MNHEY and CDR2 SVGEGT. This CDR3 has 15 amino acids. Germline trimming cut 6 bases from V and 4 bases from J; bases unmatched to any gene: 5. CDR3 protein: CASSRGLAGVYEQYV. The CDR3 nucleotides read TGTGCCAGCAGCCGGGGACTAGCGGGAGTATACGAGCAGTACGTC.

The chain couples TRBV4-1 to TRBJ2-3, with TRBD2 matching over 8 bases. Unmatched junction bases numbered 2, after V lost 0 bases and J lost 3 bases. The CDR3 loop spans 15 amino acids. The germline gives CDR1 MGHRA, CDR2 YSYEKL. CDR3 region: CASSQELAETDTQYF. The CDR3, as DNA: TGCGCCAGCAGCCAAGAACTAGCGGAGACAGATACGCAGTATTTT.

The J gene is TRBJ2-2, the V gene TRBV7-3; 8 nucleotides line up with TRBD1. Looked up from germline, CDR1 is SGHTA and CDR2 is FQGTGA. J was trimmed by 7 bases and V by 5 bases; bases with no gene match: 9. This CDR3 region has 15 residues. CDR3 nucleotide sequence: TGTGCCAGCAGCCCCTCGGACAGGGTGGGCGGGGAGCTGTTTTTT. Protein sequence: CASSPSDRVGGELFF.

This clonotype came up a few times. The chain employs TRBV19 and TRBJ1-2; the D is unclear. The V gene's germline CDR1 is LNHDA and CDR2 SQIVND (reference sequence). V was cut by 4 bases and J by 2 bases, with 5 bases left in between. The length of the CDR3 is 12 residues. The CDR3 loop reads CASSTRNYGYTF. The CDR3, as DNA: TGTGCCAGTAGTACCCGAAACTATGGCTACACCTTC.

This sequence joins TRBV4-1 and TRBJ2-3; 8 nucleotides line up with TRBD1. The CDR3 loop spans 15 amino acids. Germline lookup yields CDR1 MGHRA and CDR2 YSYEKL. The ends lost 4 bases at V and 4 bases at J; junction bases unmatched: 7. The CDR3 nucleotides are TGCGCCAGCAGCCCCGGACAGGGACGGGCAGATACGCAGTATTTT. Translating gives CASSPGQGRADTQYF.

This clonotype came up a few times. The rearrangement uses TRBV6-1 and TRBJ2-5; TRBD1 agrees at 8 bases. The germline gives CDR1 MNHNS, CDR2 SASEGT. This CDR3 is built from 17 residues. J was trimmed by 4 bases and V by 5 bases; bases with no gene match: 15. This chain's CDR3 is CASSYSPTGARIETQYF. The CDR3 coding sequence is TGTGCCAGCAGTTATTCCCCGACAGGGGCACGGATAGAGACCCAGTACTTC.

Note on this clonotype: A read error may be the cause here, since a much bigger clone is one base away. The chain joins TRBV7-3 to TRBJ2-1; possibly TRBD1 for D (6 bases). The CDR3 contains 17 residues. From germline, CDR1 is SGHTA and CDR2 FQGTGA. CDR3 amino acids: CASSFRGTDSSYNERFF. The CDR3 coding sequence is TGTGCCAGCAGCTTCAGGGGTACGGACAGCTCCTACAATGAGCGGTTCTTC. The complete variable domain, with remaining parts taken from reference TRBV7-3 and TRBJ2-1, reads GAGVSQTPSNKVTEKGKYVELRCDPISGHTALYWYRQSLGQGPEFLIYFQGTGAADDSGLPNDRFFAVRPEGSVSTLKIQRTERGDSAVYLCASSFRGTDSSYNERFFGPGTRLTVL.

In its sample, this clonotype was seen a few times. This sequence joins TRBV19 and TRBJ2-1; no definite D call. CDR3 length equals 14 residues. V was cut by 4 bases and J by 2 bases, with 9 bases left in between. Germline CDR1 LNHDA, CDR2 SQIVND (reference sequence). The CDR3 DNA reads TGTGCCAGTAGTAGACAATCGCCCTACAATGAGCAGTTCTTC. Translated, it gives CASSRQSPYNEQFF.

The chain combines TRBV7-2 with TRBJ1-6; weak D call: TRBD1 (5 bases). Germline V gene data show CDR1 as SGHTA and CDR2 as FQGNSA. V lost 1 base, J lost 9 bases, and 16 bases lay in between. The CDR3 is made up of 16 amino acids. The CDR3, as DNA: TGTGCCAGCAGCTTAGGGGGGGGGGATTCAGGTTCACCCCTCCACTTT. It codes for CASSLGGGDSGSPLHF.

The genes are TRBV27 and TRBJ1-1, with D unresolved. Trimming took off 7 bases at V and 1 base at J, with 16 bases between the two ends. CDR3 length: 15 amino acids. Germline CDR1 MNHEY, CDR2 SMNVEV (reference sequence). Here the CDR3 reads CASTQLPRGNTEAFF. The CDR3 nucleotides are TGTGCCAGCACCCAACTCCCCCGCGGGAACACTGAAGCTTTCTTT.

The chain links TRBV19 to TRBJ2-3; D not resolved. The V end was cut by 3 bases, the J end by 2 bases, with 12 bases between. CDR1 and CDR2 (germline): LNHDA, SQIVND (reference sequence). The CDR3 is 15 amino acids. CDR3 in amino acids: CASSIKELVTDTQYF. The CDR3 nucleotides are TGTGCCAGTAGTATTAAAGAACTCGTCACAGATACGCAGTATTTT.

This clonotype was seen only a few times. The chain links TRBV7-6 to TRBJ2-2; D may correspond to TRBD1 or TRBD2 (5 bases each). V lost 0 bases and J lost 0, with 14 bases in between. Germline V lookup: CDR1 SGHVS, CDR2 FNYEAQ. This CDR3 comprises 18 residues. CDR3 protein: CASSLAIGDVSNTGELFF. The CDR3 DNA sequence: TGTGCCAGCAGCTTAGCTATTGGGGACGTCTCGAACACCGGGGAGCTGTTTTTT.

This clonotype was seen a handful of times. The gene calls are TRBV24-1 and TRBJ2-1; no definite D call. V was trimmed by 4 bases and J by 0 bases, leaving 12 bases between them. Germline CDR1 and CDR2: KGHDR and SFDVKD. This CDR3 contains 16 residues. The CDR3 loop reads CATSDPTASSYNEQFF. In DNA form, the CDR3 reads TGTGCCACCAGTGACCCGACGGCCAGCTCCTACAATGAGCAGTTCTTC.

This clonotype occurred a few times. This chain links TRBV10-3 with TRBJ2-3, with D tentatively TRBD2 (5 bases). V was trimmed by 2 bases and J by 9 bases, leaving 12 bases between them. The V gene's germline CDR1 is ENHRY and CDR2 SYGVKD. The CDR3 is made up of 13 amino acids. The CDR3 sequence is CAISELPEGTQYF. The CDR3 coding sequence is TGTGCCATCAGTGAGCTCCCTGAGGGAACGCAGTATTTT.

This clonotype was seen repeatedly, ten times or more. The chain is built from TRBV7-8 and TRBJ1-5; 7 bases fit TRBD1. The CDR3 covers 16 residues. With V trimmed by 4 bases and J by 3 bases, 9 bases remained unmatched. The germline CDR1 and CDR2 sequences are SGHVS and FQNEAQ. CDR3 sequence (DNA): TGTGCCAGCAGCTCCCACCGGGACAGATACAATCAGCCCCAGCATTTT. As protein: CASSSHRDRYNQPQHF.

This clonotype has a count of ten or more. The V and J genes are TRBV28 and TRBJ2-5; 12 nucleotides match TRBD2. CDR3 length: 16 amino acids. The V gene's germline CDR1 is MDHEN and CDR2 SYDVKM. Trimming took 4 bases from V and 1 from J; bases not matched to a gene: 4. The CDR3 loop reads CASSSLTSGSQETQYF. The CDR3 DNA is TGTGCCAGCAGTTCGTTGACTAGCGGGAGCCAAGAGACCCAGTACTTC.

The chain uses TRBV27 and TRBJ2-1; D could derive from TRBD1 or TRBD2 (5 bases each). Trimming cost V 5 bases and J 9 bases, with 20 bases left between them. This CDR3 is 15 amino acids long. Germline V gene sequence: CDR1 MNHEY, CDR2 SMNVEV (reference sequence). The CDR3 sequence is CASSIGRPLRGEQFF. In DNA form, the CDR3 reads TGTGCCAGCAGTATTGGCCGACCACTGAGGGGTGAGCAGTTCTTC.

This chain connects TRBV28 to TRBJ1-5; D not certain. Germline CDR1 and CDR2: MDHEN and SYDVKM. The CDR3 spans 14 residues. Trimming pared 5 bases from V and 3 bases from J, leaving 11 bases between. As DNA, the CDR3 is TGTGCCAGCAGTAAGGGTTGGGACAATCAGCCCCAGCATTTT. Its translation: CASSKGWDNQPQHF.

This CDR3 is CSARDAQINEQFF. In DNA, the CDR3 is TGCAGTGCTAGAGATGCACAGATCAATGAGCAGTTCTTC. J is TRBJ2-1 and V is TRBV20-1, with D uncertain. The CDR3 has 13 residues. Trimming took off 0 bases at V and 6 bases at J, with 9 bases between the two ends. Germline V gives CDR1 DFQATT, CDR2 SNEGSKA (reference sequence).

This clonotype has at least ten counts. The rearrangement links TRBV7-2 to TRBJ2-7; possibly TRBD1 for D (5 bases). Germline CDR1 SGHTA, CDR2 FQGNSA. This CDR3 region has 13 residues. V shed 2 bases and J shed 5 bases, with 10 bases lying between them. The chain's CDR3 is CASSLQGADEQYF. Here the CDR3 DNA reads TGTGCCAGCAGCTTACAAGGGGCCGACGAGCAGTACTTC.

This chain uses TRBV15 with TRBJ2-7; TRBD1 matches at 7 bases. Trimming cost V 5 bases and J 7 bases; bases outside gene matches: 14. The germline gives CDR1 LNHNV, CDR2 YYDKDF (reference sequence). The CDR3 extends over 15 amino acids. The CDR3 DNA follows: TGTGCCACCAGCGGCCTAACTGGGACAGTTGGAGAGCAGTACTTC. Encoded protein: CATSGLTGTVGEQYF.

This clonotype was detected many times. The rearrangement links TRBV24-1 to TRBJ1-1; 7 positions agree with TRBD1. V lost 6 bases to trimming and J lost 4 bases; unmatched junction nucleotides: 13. The CDR3 runs to 16 residues. Germline V CDR1 and CDR2: KGHDR, SFDVKD. Written as DNA, the CDR3 is TGTGCCACCAGTTCCCCCCCGACAGGGAGGGGCACTGAAGCTTTCTTT. It translates to CATSSPPTGRGTEAFF.